This T cell receptor beta chain was recorded in a study of regulatory T cells in long-lasting Graves disease. The table lists this clonotype with a few counts. Time point defined: newly diagnosed GD, antithyroid drugs for less than 3 months. Researchers made the TCR library from RNA that was extracted from PBMCs. Researchers made TCR beta libraries by using iRepertoire HTBI primers and running Arm-PCR on CDR3 regions. TCRdb called the multiplex PCR reads again in MiXCR, with one record for every CDR3 protein. The data contain roughly 410,000 distinct CDR3 sequences, 14% to 15% of them seen just once; the ten biggest clones take up around 7.6%. The sample was also linked to a second study, of T cells in Graves' hyperthyroidism and ophthalmopathy.

The specimen comprised peripheral blood mononuclear cells (PBMCs), sampled at new diagnosis, from a patient treated with antithyroid drugs. The clonotype comes from a woman in her thirties or forties with Graves disease.

In nucleotides, the CDR3 is TGTGCCAGCAGCCACACAGCGGGGCTGAACAATGAGCAGTTCTTC. Its protein is CASSHTAGLNNEQFF. The chain combines TRBV14 with TRBJ2-1; the match to TRBD2 covers 7 bases. The V gene's germline CDR1 is SGHDN and CDR2 FVKESK. V shed 3 bases and J 5 bases; nucleotides not matched to a gene: 7. The CDR3 is 15 amino acids.